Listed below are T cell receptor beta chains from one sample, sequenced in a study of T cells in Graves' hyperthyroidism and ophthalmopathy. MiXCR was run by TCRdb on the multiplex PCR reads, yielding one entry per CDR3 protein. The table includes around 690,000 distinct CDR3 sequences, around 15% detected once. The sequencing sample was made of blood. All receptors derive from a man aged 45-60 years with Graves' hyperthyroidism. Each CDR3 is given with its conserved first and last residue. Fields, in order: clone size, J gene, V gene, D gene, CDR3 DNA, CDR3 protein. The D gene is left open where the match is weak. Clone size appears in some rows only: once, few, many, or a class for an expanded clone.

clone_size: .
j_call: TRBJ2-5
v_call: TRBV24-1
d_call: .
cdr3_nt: TGTGCCACCAGTGACACGACCGGGACCCAAGAGACCCAGTACTTC
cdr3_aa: CATSDTTGTQETQYF

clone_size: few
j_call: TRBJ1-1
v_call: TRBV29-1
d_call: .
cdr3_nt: TGCAGCGTTGAAAGTATGCCGGGGACTGAAGCTTTCTTT
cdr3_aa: CSVESMPGTEAFF

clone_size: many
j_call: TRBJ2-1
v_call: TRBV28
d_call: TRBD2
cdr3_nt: TGTGCCAGCACTTCACTAGCGGCAACCAACTACAATGAGCAGTTCTTC
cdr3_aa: CASTSLAATNYNEQFF

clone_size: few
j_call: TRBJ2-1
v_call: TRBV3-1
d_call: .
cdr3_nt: TGTGCCAGCAGCCAAGAAAAAGCGGACAACTACAATGAGCAGTTCTTC
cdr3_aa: CASSQEKADNYNEQFF

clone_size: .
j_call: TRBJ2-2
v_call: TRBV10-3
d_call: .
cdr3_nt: TGTGCCATCAGTGAGTCGCCGGGGACCGGTGTGGGGAAGAACACCGGGGAGCTGTTTTTT
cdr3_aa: CAISESPGTGVGKNTGELFF

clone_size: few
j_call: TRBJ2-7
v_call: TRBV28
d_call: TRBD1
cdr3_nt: TGTGCCAGCGACTACAGGGGCTCCTACGAGCAGTACTTC
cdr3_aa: CASDYRGSYEQYF

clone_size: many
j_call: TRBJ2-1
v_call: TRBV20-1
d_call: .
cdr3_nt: TGCAGTGCTAGAGATGACTCAAAGGCCCACAATGAGCAGTTCTTC
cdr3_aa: CSARDDSKAHNEQFF

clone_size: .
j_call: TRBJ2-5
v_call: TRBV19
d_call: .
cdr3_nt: TGTGCCAGTCGAAAGTTGGGGGAGGAGACCCAGTACTTC
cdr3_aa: CASRKLGEETQYF

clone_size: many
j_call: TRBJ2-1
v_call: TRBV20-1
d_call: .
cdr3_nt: TGCAGTGCCCGAAGCCCGGGATGGACCTACAATGAGCAGTTCTTC
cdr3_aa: CSARSPGWTYNEQFF

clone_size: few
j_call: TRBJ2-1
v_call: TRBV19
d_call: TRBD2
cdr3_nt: TGTGCCAGTAGTACTCGCGGGAGGATGAGCAATGAGCAGTTCTTC
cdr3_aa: CASSTRGRMSNEQFF

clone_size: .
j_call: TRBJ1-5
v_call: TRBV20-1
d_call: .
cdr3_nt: TGCAGTGCTAGTCGAGACAGTAGCAATCAGCCCCAGCATTTT
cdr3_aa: CSASRDSSNQPQHF

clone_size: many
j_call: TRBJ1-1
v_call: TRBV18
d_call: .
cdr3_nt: TGTGCCAGCTCACCACGATTTCTTGCCCGCCCAGGACACGAAGCTTTCTTT
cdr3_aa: CASSPRFLARPGHEAFF

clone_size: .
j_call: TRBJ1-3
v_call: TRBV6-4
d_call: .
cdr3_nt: TGTGCCAGCAGTGACCCTACAAAAAGCTCTGGAAACACCATATATTTT
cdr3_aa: CASSDPTKSSGNTIYF

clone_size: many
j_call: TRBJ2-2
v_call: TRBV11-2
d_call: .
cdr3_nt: TGTGCCAGCAGCTGGGACTCCTTTGCCGGGGAGCTGTTTTTT
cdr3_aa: CASSWDSFAGELFF

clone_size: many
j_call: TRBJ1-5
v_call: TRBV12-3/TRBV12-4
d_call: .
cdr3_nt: TGTGCCAGCAGTTACGGGCAGGGAGGGGATCAGCCCCAGCATTTT
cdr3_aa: CASSYGQGGDQPQHF

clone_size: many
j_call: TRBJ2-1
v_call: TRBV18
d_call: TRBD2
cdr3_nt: TGTGCCAGCTCACCAGTGGGACTAGCGGGAATAGAGCAGTTCTTC
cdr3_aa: CASSPVGLAGIEQFF

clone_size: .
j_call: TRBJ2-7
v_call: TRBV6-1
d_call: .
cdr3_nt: TGTGCCAGCGGCCCGGCGAGCATCTACGAGCAGTACTTC
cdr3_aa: CASGPASIYEQYF